These 32 T cell receptor beta chains share one sample of origin, sequenced in a study of Ad26.COV2.S vaccination and SARS-CoV-2 variants. TCRdb's copy holds only in-frame clones and misses some; the assay was immunoSEQ multiplex PCR. The sample yields around 450,000 clones, about nine tenths seen once. Treatment described: 19 received Ad26.COV2.S at low or high dose, single or two shots; about 5 received placebo; per-sample allocation not given. Sampling occurred on day 63 after the first vaccine or placebo injection. Sequenced here: peripheral blood, sampled in a trial of Ad26.COV2.S vaccine versus placebo. The receptors originated from a person between 18 and 65 years old who received the Ad26.COV2.S COVID-19 vaccine or a placebo.

This chain links TRBV28 with TRBJ1-5; tentative D call: TRBD1 (5 bases). Trimming took off 7 bases at V and 6 bases at J, with 16 bases between the two ends. Per the germline V gene, CDR1 is MDHEN and CDR2 is SYDVKM. CDR3 length: 14 residues. The CDR3 DNA sequence: TGTGCCAGCAAGGGAGGGGCAGGGACTCAGCCCCAGCATTTT. It yields the protein CASKGGAGTQPQHF.

The V gene is TRBV6-6, the J gene TRBJ2-5; D uncertain. CDR3 length: 14 residues. The ends were cut back, 2 bases at V and 7 bases at J, with 14 bases in the middle. CDR1 is MNHNY and CDR2 is SVGAGI in the germline V gene (reference sequence). CDR3 in DNA: TGTGCCAGCAGTTACCGCGCCCCACGCGGGACCCAGTACTTC. Its protein product is CASSYRAPRGTQYF.

This chain joins TRBV2 and TRBJ2-4, with TRBD1 matching over 8 bases. Germline V CDR1 and CDR2: SNHLY, FYNNEI. The CDR3 loop spans 20 amino acids. V shed 3 bases and J 3 bases; nucleotides not matched to a gene: 19. DNA of the CDR3: TGTGCCAGCAGTGAGAGCCCCCAGGGGGCGGCTAGCCTTCTCAAAAACATTCAGTACTTC. Translated: CASSESPQGAASLLKNIQYF.

The table lists this clone with a count of one. This chain uses TRBV5-1 with TRBJ1-4; D is ambiguous. The CDR3 covers 15 residues. The germline CDR1 and CDR2 sequences are SGHRS and YFSETQ. The ends were cut back, 0 bases at V and 4 bases at J, with 10 bases in the middle. The chain's CDR3 is CASSLVAGVNEKLFF. CDR3 DNA sequence: TGCGCCAGCAGCTTGGTGGCGGGAGTTAATGAAAAACTGTTTTTT.

J is TRBJ1-2 and V is TRBV4-1, with D uncertain. Germline CDR1 is MGHRA and CDR2 is YSYEKL. This CDR3 has 15 amino acids. V was trimmed by 3 bases and J by 5 bases, leaving 16 bases between them. The CDR3 nucleotides read TGCGCCAGCAGCCACGATGCCGGAGGAGTTTATGGCTACACCTTC. Protein sequence: CASSHDAGGVYGYTF.

Remarks on this clone: Other DNA sequences of this sample code for an identical CDR3. This chain uses TRBV30 with TRBJ2-5; D is unresolved. Trimming removed 0 bases from V and 5 bases from J, with 4 bases in between. Germline V gene sequence: CDR1 GTSNPN, CDR2 SVGIG (reference sequence). The CDR3 has 11 amino acids. CDR3 sequence: CAWSVGETQYF. CDR3 coding DNA: TGTGCCTGGAGTGTAGGCGAGACCCAGTACTTC.

The chain is built from TRBV9 and TRBJ2-3; D perhaps matches TRBD1 (6 bases). CDR3 length: 16 amino acids. CDR1 is SGDLS, CDR2 YYNGEE, per germline. The V and J ends lost 3 bases and 4 bases respectively, with 18 bases between them. In DNA, the CDR3 is TGTGCCAGCAGCGAGGCTATACAGGGATGGGCAGATACGCAGTATTTT. Translating it yields CASSEAIQGWADTQYF.

This clone was seen once. V usage is TRBV6-6 and J usage is TRBJ1-1; D perhaps matches TRBD1 (6 bases). There are 14 residues in the CDR3. Germline V gene sequence: CDR1 MNHNY, CDR2 SVGAGI (reference sequence). V lost 7 bases to trimming and J lost 1 base, with 13 bases between them. The CDR3 region is CASMGGAWNTEAFF. The DNA for the CDR3 is TGTGCCAGCATGGGGGGCGCTTGGAACACTGAAGCTTTCTTT.

The CDR3: CATSRDHRQADTQYF. In DNA form, the CDR3 reads TGTGCCACCAGCAGAGACCATAGACAGGCAGATACGCAGTATTTT. The chain employs TRBV15 and TRBJ2-3; the D gene is possibly TRBD1 (6 bases). This CDR3 is built from 15 residues. Germline V gene data show CDR1 as LNHNV and CDR2 as YYDKDF (reference sequence). Trimming took 0 bases from V and 4 from J, leaving 11 bases between them.

The chain employs TRBV25-1 and TRBJ2-2; no clear D. Germline V lookup: CDR1 MGHDK, CDR2 SYGVNS. V was trimmed by 3 bases and J by 7 bases, leaving 18 bases between them. There are 16 residues in the CDR3. The CDR3 DNA sequence: TGTGCCAGCAGTGATCCGAGCCAGGTGGTACACGGGGAGCTGTTTTTT. It yields the protein CASSDPSQVVHGELFF. Complete variable domain (other parts from reference TRBV25-1 and TRBJ2-2): EADIYQTPRYLVIGTGKKITLECSQTMGHDKMYWYQQDPGMELHLIHYSYGVNSTEKGDLSSESTVSRIRTEHFPLTLESARPSHTSQYLCASSDPSQVVHGELFFGEGSRLTVL.

This chain joins TRBV7-2 and TRBJ1-2; TRBD1 is a possible D gene (5 bases). The CDR3 totals 16 residues. The germline V gene has CDR1 SGHTA and CDR2 FQGNSA. Trimming shortened V by 2 bases and J by 4 bases, and 17 bases separated the two germline ends. CDR3: CASSLRGVGVGYGYTF. DNA of the CDR3: TGTGCCAGCAGCTTAAGAGGGGTAGGGGTTGGCTATGGCTACACCTTC.

V is TRBV5-1 and J is TRBJ1-1; the D gene is possibly TRBD1 (6 bases). This CDR3 region has 16 residues. Deletions cut 4 bases from V and 1 base from J, with 17 bases between. Per the germline V gene, CDR1 is SGHRS and CDR2 is YFSETQ. This chain's CDR3 is CASSPQGLGWNTEAFF. CDR3 DNA: TGCGCCAGCAGCCCGCAGGGGCTGGGGTGGAACACTGAAGCTTTCTTT.

V gene TRBV12-3 or TRBV12-4 combines with J gene TRBJ1-6; D is undetermined. Trimming stripped 11 bases from V and 8 bases from J, with 16 bases between. The CDR3 has 13 amino acids. The CDR3 region has the DNA TGTGCCTGCGGGTACAGCAGTCATTCACCCCTCCACTTT. Residues: CACGYSSHSPLHF.

This clone has a handful of counts. The chain links TRBV4-3 to TRBJ2-6; D call uncertain. The CDR3 contains 16 residues. V gave up 2 bases and J gave up 4 bases, with 12 bases separating them. Germline loops: CDR1 LGHNA, CDR2 YSLEER. The CDR3 DNA sequence: TGCGCCAGCAGCCAAAAAATCGACTGGGGGGCCAACGTCCTGACTTTC. Translated, it gives CASSQKIDWGANVLTF.

This chain links TRBV4-1 with TRBJ2-7, with TRBD1 matching over 8 bases. The germline gives CDR1 MGHRA, CDR2 YSYEKL. There are 14 residues in the CDR3. Trimming at V came to 3 bases and at J to 4 bases, leaving 5 bases not matched to a gene. CDR3 sequence reads: CASSHSGGLYEQYF. The CDR3 coding sequence is TGCGCCAGCAGCCACTCAGGGGGCCTTTACGAGCAGTACTTC.

This chain links TRBV6-4 with TRBJ1-6; D gene unclear. The CDR3 is 15 amino acids. With 6 bases removed from V and 6 bases from J, the gap between germline ends came to 15 bases. The germline CDR1 and CDR2 sequences are MRHNA and SNTAGT. This chain's CDR3 is CASSREALGNSPLHF. For the CDR3, the DNA is TGTGCCAGCAGCCGAGAGGCCTTGGGTAATTCACCCCTCCACTTT.

V and J are TRBV2 and TRBJ2-7, with 9 positions matching TRBD2. The junction had 10 bases not matched to a gene; V was cut back by 7 bases and J by 3 bases. This CDR3 is 15 amino acids long. Germline-derived CDR1 and CDR2 are SNHLY and FYNNEI. CDR3 in DNA: TGTGCCAGCAACCCGCGACTAGCGGTGGTCTACGAGCAGTACTTC. This encodes CASNPRLAVVYEQYF. The complete variable domain, with remaining parts taken from reference TRBV2 and TRBJ2-7, reads EPEVTQTPSHQVTQMGQEVILRCVPISNHLYFYWYRQILGQKVEFLVSFYNNEISEKSEIFDDQFSVERPDGSNFTLKIRSTKLEDSAMYFCASNPRLAVVYEQYFGPGTRLTVT.

The chain links TRBV10-3 to TRBJ1-1; D is uncertain. The germline V gene has CDR1 ENHRY and CDR2 SYGVKD. V gave up 1 base and J gave up 1 base, with 10 bases separating them. The CDR3 loop spans 15 amino acids. DNA of the CDR3: TGTGCCATCAGTGAGTTCGGGGATTCGAACACTGAAGCTTTCTTT. Protein product: CAISEFGDSNTEAFF.

The chain is built from TRBV19 and TRBJ1-5; 7 bases are shared with TRBD1. CDR3 size: 13 residues. Germline V lookup: CDR1 LNHDA, CDR2 SQIVND (reference sequence). V shed 5 bases and J 4 bases; nucleotides not matched to a gene: 2. Written as DNA, the CDR3 is TGTGCCAGTAGTGCGACAGGGAATCAGCCCCAGCATTTT. Translating it yields CASSATGNQPQHF.

This clone was counted between two and nine times. V is TRBV19 and J is TRBJ2-7; TRBD1 is a possible D gene (6 bases). The length of the CDR3 is 16 residues. Germline-derived CDR1 and CDR2 are LNHDA and SQIVND (reference sequence). The ends were cut back, 5 bases at V and 0 bases at J, with 17 bases in the middle. For the CDR3, the DNA is TGTGCCAGTAGTGCTCAAACAGGGTTAAGCTCCTACGAGCAGTACTTC. Translated: CASSAQTGLSSYEQYF.

The chain combines TRBV7-2 with TRBJ2-2; TRBD2 matches 14 bases. Germline V CDR1 and CDR2: SGHTA, FQGNSA. The CDR3 totals 20 residues. V gave up 0 bases and J gave up 4 bases; unmatched junction bases: 10. As DNA, the CDR3 is TGTGCCAGCAGCTTAGCGTCAGGACTAGCGGGGGGAGGTACCACCGGGGAGCTGTTTTTT. This codes for CASSLASGLAGGGTTGELFF.

This chain links TRBV6-6 with TRBJ1-2; TRBD1 is a possible D gene (6 bases). The CDR3 contains 15 residues. V was cut by 2 bases and J by 0 bases, with 10 bases left in between. CDR1 is MNHNY, CDR2 SVGAGI, per germline (reference sequence). The CDR3 DNA is TGTGCCAGCAGTTACGTCAGGGGTTCTAACTATGGCTACACCTTC. This encodes CASSYVRGSNYGYTF.

V gene TRBV5-4 combines with J gene TRBJ1-2; possibly TRBD1 for D (5 bases). V gave up 1 base and J gave up 7 bases, with 14 bases separating them. The CDR3 is 14 amino acids. Germline-derived CDR1 and CDR2 are SGHNT and YYREEE (reference sequence). CDR3 DNA: TGTGCCAGCAGCTTGAGGGACCGACCGGGTGGCTACACCTTC. Translated, it gives CASSLRDRPGGYTF.

V usage is TRBV6-6 and J usage is TRBJ1-4, with D tentatively TRBD1 (5 bases). Trimming left V 5 bases short and J 0 bases short, with 7 bases between. Germline V gene sequence: CDR1 MNHNY, CDR2 SVGAGI (reference sequence). The CDR3 spans 14 residues. DNA for the CDR3: TGTGCCAGCAGTGGACACGCAACTAATGAAAAACTGTTTTTT. This codes for CASSGHATNEKLFF.

In the case of this clone: This specimen includes other DNA sequences encoding the same CDR3. The chain combines TRBV28 with TRBJ2-7, with no clear D. Trimming stripped 2 bases from V and 4 bases from J, with 3 bases between. The CDR3 totals 11 residues. The germline V gene has CDR1 MDHEN and CDR2 SYDVKM. The CDR3: CASSLGYEQYF. The CDR3 DNA sequence: TGTGCCAGCAGTTTAGGATACGAGCAGTACTTC.

The rearrangement links TRBV29-1 to TRBJ1-1, with a possible D match to TRBD1 (6 bases). V was clipped by 8 bases and J by 3 bases, with 7 bases between them. The CDR3 spans 10 residues. Germline V gene lookup returns CDR1 SQVTM and CDR2 ANQGSEA. CDR3 amino acids: CSPGDTEAFF. CDR3 DNA sequence: TGCAGCCCAGGGGACACTGAAGCTTTCTTT.

The J gene is TRBJ2-1, the V gene TRBV28; TRBD1 is a possible D gene (6 bases). V dropped 5 bases and J dropped 5 bases, with 19 bases sitting between them. Germline-derived CDR1 and CDR2 are MDHEN and SYDVKM. The length of the CDR3 is 16 residues. In nucleotides, the CDR3 is TGTGCCAGCAGTGTAAACAGGGCCCGGGTCGACAATGAGCAGTTCTTC. Protein sequence: CASSVNRARVDNEQFF.

This chain joins TRBV4-1 and TRBJ1-4; possible D gene TRBD1, 5 bases. This CDR3 is built from 16 residues. V gave up 4 bases and J gave up 5 bases, with 17 bases separating them. The germline CDR1 and CDR2 sequences are MGHRA and YSYEKL. CDR3 DNA: TGCGCCAGCAGCCTAACCCCCGGGACCGGGAATGAAAAACTGTTTTTT. Residues: CASSLTPGTGNEKLFF.

This clone occurred once. The chain is built from TRBV4-2 and TRBJ2-5; 10 positions agree with TRBD2. The ends lost 5 bases at V and 2 bases at J; junction bases unmatched: 5. Germline values: CDR1 LGHNA, CDR2 YNFKEQ. The CDR3 totals 15 residues. CDR3: CASSSAGGEQETQYF. The CDR3 region has the DNA TGTGCCAGCAGCTCAGCGGGGGGGGAACAAGAGACCCAGTACTTC.

V and J are TRBV25-1 and TRBJ2-7, with D tentatively TRBD2 (6 bases). Between the trimmed V and J ends, which lost 5 bases and 4 bases, there was a span of 15 bases. The CDR3 spans 14 residues. From germline, CDR1 is MGHDK and CDR2 SYGVNS. CDR3 in DNA: TGTGCCAGCAGTTTCCTCGGGGGAACATACGAGCAGTACTTC. Its translation: CASSFLGGTYEQYF.

This chain joins TRBV19 and TRBJ1-1; D is uncertain. The V gene lost 5 bases and the J gene lost 0 bases, with 10 bases spanning the gap. This CDR3 is 14 amino acids long. The germline V gene encodes CDR1 LNHDA and CDR2 SQIVND (reference sequence). In nucleotides, the CDR3 is TGTGCCAGTAGTTTAAGACGCATGAACACTGAAGCTTTCTTT. Amino acid sequence: CASSLRRMNTEAFF.

The chain carries TRBV5-1 and TRBJ2-1; TRBD2 agrees at 12 bases. The CDR3 totals 16 residues. Germline CDR1 is SGHRS and CDR2 is YFSETQ. The ends lost 4 bases at V and 5 bases at J; junction bases unmatched: 7. The CDR3 reads CASSKGLAGSNNEQFF. CDR3 DNA: TGCGCCAGCAGCAAAGGACTAGCGGGATCCAACAATGAGCAGTTCTTC.